This T cell receptor beta chain was found in a study of T cells in Graves' hyperthyroidism and ophthalmopathy. Across the study: Sampling of peripheral blood happened at initial diagnosis, prior to any treatment.

This CDR3 has 15 residues. From germline, CDR1 is GTSNPN and CDR2 SVGIG (reference sequence). V dropped 2 bases and J dropped 6 bases, with 19 bases sitting between them. Diagnostic decisions used clinical symptoms, serum thyroxine and TRAb, thyroid ultrasound and orbital computed tomography. There were TCR beta CDR3 regions amplified from RNA transcripts. When the TCR CDR3 underwent first-round RT-PCR, the HTBI primer set was used. Each CDR3 protein gets one entry after TCRdb re-called the multiplex PCR reads with MiXCR. The repertoire holds 350,000 to 400,000 distinct CDR3 sequences, approximately 19% seen once, with approximately 4% in the top ten. Points on this clonotype: Possible read error: a much larger clone is one base away. The CDR3 does not end in the conserved phenylalanine or tryptophan, so this is likely a read error.

Sequenced sample: blood. The V and J genes are TRBV30 and TRBJ1-2; D remains unclear. The clonotype originates from a young woman with Graves' hyperthyroidism. The CDR3 nucleotides are TGTGCCTGGAGTATTGGGCCCCCTGGGTACGATGGCTACACCTAC. Residues: CAWSIGPPGYDGYTY.